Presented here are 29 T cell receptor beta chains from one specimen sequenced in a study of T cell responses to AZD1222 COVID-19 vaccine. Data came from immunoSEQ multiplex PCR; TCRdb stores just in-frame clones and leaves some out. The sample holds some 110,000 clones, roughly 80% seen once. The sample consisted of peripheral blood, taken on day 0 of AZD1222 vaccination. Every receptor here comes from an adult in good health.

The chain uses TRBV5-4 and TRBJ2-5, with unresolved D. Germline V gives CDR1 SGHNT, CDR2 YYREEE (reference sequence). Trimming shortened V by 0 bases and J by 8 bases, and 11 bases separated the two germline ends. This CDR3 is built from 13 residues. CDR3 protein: CASSLEVAPTQYF. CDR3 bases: TGTGCCAGCAGCTTGGAAGTCGCTCCCACCCAGTACTTC.

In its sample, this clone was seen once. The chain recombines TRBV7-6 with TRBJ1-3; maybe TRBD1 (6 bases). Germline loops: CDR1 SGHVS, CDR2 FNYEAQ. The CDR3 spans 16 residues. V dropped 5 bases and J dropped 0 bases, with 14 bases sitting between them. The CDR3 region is CASSPRGHYSGNTIYF. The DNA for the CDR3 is TGTGCCAGCAGCCCCAGGGGACATTACTCTGGAAACACCATATATTTT.

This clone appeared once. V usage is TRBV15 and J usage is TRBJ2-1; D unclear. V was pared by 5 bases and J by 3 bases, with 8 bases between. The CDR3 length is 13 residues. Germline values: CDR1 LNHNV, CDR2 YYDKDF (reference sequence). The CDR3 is CATSEMGYNEQFF. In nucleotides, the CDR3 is TGTGCCACCAGCGAGATGGGCTACAATGAGCAGTTCTTC.

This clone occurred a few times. The CDR3 DNA reads TGTGCCAGCAGCCGGACAGGGAGCTATGGCTACACCTTC. As protein: CASSRTGSYGYTF. V gene TRBV5-4 combines with J gene TRBJ1-2; 8 nucleotides align to TRBD1. J was trimmed by 4 bases and V by 4 bases; bases with no gene match: 3. In germline, CDR1 is SGHNT, CDR2 YYREEE (reference sequence). The CDR3 runs 13 residues.

The CDR3: CASGREGTYEQYF. The CDR3, as DNA: TGTGCCAGCGGAAGGGAAGGTACCTACGAGCAGTACTTC. The gene calls are TRBV7-9 and TRBJ2-7; D remains ambiguous. The CDR3 runs to 13 residues. With 8 bases removed from V and 2 bases from J, the gap between germline ends came to 13 bases. CDR1 is SEHNR, CDR2 FQNEAQ, per germline (reference sequence).

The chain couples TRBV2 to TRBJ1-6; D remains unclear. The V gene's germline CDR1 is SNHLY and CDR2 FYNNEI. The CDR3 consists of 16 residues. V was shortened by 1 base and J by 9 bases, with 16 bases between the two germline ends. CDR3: CASSEVGRLSVSPLHF. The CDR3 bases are TGTGCCAGCAGTGAAGTGGGCAGGTTGTCGGTTTCACCCCTCCACTTT.

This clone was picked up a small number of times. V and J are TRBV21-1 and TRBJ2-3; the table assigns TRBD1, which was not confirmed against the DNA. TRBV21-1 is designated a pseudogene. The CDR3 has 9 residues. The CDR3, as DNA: TGTGCCAGCGGCCCCCGCCCGTATTTT. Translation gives CASGPRPYF.

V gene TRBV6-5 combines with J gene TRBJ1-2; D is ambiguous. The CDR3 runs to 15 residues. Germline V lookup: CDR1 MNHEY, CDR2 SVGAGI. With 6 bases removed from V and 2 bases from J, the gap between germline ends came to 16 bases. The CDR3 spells CASRTSLQPNYGYTF. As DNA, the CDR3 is TGTGCCAGCAGAACGAGCCTACAGCCGAACTATGGCTACACCTTC.

CDR3 protein: CASRNQGGGGYTF. Written as DNA, the CDR3 is TGTGCCAGCAGGAACCAGGGGGGAGGAGGCTACACCTTC. This chain uses TRBV6-5 with TRBJ1-2; 7 bases line up with TRBD1. The CDR3 has 13 amino acids. The ends lost 6 bases at V and 8 bases at J; junction bases unmatched: 9. Germline V gene sequence: CDR1 MNHEY, CDR2 SVGAGI.

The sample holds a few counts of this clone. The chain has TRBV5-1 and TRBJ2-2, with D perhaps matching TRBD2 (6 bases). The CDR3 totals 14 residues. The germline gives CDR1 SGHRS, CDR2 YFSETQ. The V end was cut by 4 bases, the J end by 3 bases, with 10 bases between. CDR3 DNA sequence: TGCGCCAGCAGCCGGGACTTCCACACCGGGGAGCTGTTTTTT. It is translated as CASSRDFHTGELFF.

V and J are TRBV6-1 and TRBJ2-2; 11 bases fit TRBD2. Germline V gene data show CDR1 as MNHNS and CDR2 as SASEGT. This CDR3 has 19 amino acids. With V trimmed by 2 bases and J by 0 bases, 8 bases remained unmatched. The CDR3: CASSELLAGGLANTGELFF. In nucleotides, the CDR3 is TGTGCCAGCAGTGAACTTCTAGCGGGGGGCCTCGCGAACACCGGGGAGCTGTTTTTT.

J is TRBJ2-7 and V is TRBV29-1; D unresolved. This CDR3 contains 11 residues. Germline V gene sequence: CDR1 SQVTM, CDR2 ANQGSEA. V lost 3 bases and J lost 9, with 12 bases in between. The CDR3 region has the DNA TGCAGCGTTGACTCCCCCCAAGGGCAGTACTTC. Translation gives CSVDSPQGQYF.

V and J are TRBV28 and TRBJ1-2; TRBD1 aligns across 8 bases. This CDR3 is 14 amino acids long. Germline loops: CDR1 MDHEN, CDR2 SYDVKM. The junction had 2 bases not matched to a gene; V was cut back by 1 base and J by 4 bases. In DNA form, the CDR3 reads TGTGCCAGCAGTTTATCCGACAGGGGCTATGGCTACACCTTC. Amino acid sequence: CASSLSDRGYGYTF.

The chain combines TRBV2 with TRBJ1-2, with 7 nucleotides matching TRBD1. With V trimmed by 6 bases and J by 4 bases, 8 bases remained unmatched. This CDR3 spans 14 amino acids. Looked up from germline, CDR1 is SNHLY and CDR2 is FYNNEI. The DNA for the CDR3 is TGTGCCAGCAGGAGGGACAGCACTTTCTATGGCTACACCTTC. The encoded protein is CASRRDSTFYGYTF.

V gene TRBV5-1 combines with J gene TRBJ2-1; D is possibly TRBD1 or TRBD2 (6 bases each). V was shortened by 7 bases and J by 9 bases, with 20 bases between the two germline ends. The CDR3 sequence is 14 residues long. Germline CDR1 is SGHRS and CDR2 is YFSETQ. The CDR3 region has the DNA TGCGCCAGCGATACAGGGACTTCCTCCCCTGAGCAGTTCTTC. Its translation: CASDTGTSSPEQFF.

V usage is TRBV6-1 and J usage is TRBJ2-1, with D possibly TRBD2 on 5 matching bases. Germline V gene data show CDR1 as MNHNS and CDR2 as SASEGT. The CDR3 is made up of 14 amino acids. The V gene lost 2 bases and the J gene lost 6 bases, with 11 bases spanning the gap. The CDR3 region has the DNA TGTGCCAGCAGTGAATGGACTGGCCTCAATGAGCAGTTCTTC. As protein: CASSEWTGLNEQFF.

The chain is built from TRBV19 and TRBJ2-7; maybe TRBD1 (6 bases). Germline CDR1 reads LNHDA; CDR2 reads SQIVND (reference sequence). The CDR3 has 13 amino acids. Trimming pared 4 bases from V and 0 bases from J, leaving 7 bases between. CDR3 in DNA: TGTGCCAGTAGTAACAGGGTCTCCTACGAGCAGTACTTC. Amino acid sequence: CASSNRVSYEQYF.

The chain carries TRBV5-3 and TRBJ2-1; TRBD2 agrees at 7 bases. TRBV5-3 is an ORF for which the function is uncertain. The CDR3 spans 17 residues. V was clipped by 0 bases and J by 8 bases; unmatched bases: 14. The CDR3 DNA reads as TGTGCCAGAAGCTTGGCAATCCTGGGGGAGGGAGGAGATGAGCAGTTCTTC. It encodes CARSLAILGEGGDEQFF.

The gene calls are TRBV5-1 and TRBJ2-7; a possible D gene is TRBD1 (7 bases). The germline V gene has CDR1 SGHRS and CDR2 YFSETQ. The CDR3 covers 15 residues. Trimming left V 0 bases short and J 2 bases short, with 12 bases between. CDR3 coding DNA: TGCGCCAGCAGCTTGGCCCCAGGGGGGACCTACGAGCAGTACTTC. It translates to CASSLAPGGTYEQYF.

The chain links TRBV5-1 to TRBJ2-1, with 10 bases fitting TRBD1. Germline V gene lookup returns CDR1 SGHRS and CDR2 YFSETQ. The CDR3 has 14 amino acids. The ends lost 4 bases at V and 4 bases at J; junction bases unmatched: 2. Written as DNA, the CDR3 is TGCGCCAGCAGCGCGGGACAGGGGTACAATGAGCAGTTCTTC. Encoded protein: CASSAGQGYNEQFF.

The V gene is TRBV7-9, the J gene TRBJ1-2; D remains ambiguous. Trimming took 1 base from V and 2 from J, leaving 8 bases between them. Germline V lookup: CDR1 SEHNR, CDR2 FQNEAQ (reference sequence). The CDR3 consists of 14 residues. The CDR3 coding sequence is TGTGCCAGCAGCTTAGGGAGTCAAAACTATGGCTACACCTTC. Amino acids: CASSLGSQNYGYTF.

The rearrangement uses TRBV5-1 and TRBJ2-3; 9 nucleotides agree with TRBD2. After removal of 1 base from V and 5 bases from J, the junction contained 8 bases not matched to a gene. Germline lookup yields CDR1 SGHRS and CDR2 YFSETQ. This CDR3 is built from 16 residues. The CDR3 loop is CASSLSAGGPGDTQYF. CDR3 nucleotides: TGCGCCAGCAGCTTGTCGGCGGGAGGGCCGGGAGATACGCAGTATTTT.

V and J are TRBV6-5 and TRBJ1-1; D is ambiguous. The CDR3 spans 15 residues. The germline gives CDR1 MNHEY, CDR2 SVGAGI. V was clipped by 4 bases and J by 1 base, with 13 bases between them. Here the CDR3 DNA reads TGTGCCAGCAGTTTCCAGACGGATACGAACACTGAAGCTTTCTTT. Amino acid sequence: CASSFQTDTNTEAFF.

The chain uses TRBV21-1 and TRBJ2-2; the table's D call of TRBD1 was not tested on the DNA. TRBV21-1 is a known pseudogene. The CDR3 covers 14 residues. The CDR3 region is CASDETGNTGELFF. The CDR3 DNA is TGTGCCAGCGACGAGACAGGCAACACCGGGGAGCTGTTTTTT.

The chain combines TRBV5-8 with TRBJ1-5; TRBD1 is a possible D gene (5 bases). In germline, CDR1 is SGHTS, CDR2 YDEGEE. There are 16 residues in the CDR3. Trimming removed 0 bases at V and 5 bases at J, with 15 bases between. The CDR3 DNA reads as TGTGCCAGCAGCTTGGACGGCAGGGCTTGGGATCAGCCCCAGCATTTT. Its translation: CASSLDGRAWDQPQHF.

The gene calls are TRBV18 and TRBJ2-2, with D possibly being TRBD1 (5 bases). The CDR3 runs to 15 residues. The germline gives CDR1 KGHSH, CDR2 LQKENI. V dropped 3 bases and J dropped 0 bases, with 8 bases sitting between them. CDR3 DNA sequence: TGTGCCAGCTCACCGGACATGGCGAACACCGGGGAGCTGTTTTTT. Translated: CASSPDMANTGELFF.

The CDR3: CASSVDSAYEQYF. The CDR3 DNA reads as TGTGCCAGCAGCGTCGACAGCGCCTACGAGCAGTACTTC. The rearrangement uses TRBV5-6 and TRBJ2-7; perhaps TRBD1 as D (5 bases). The CDR3 extends over 13 amino acids. Germline values: CDR1 SGHDT, CDR2 YYEEEE. Trimming left V 4 bases short and J 2 bases short, with 10 bases between.

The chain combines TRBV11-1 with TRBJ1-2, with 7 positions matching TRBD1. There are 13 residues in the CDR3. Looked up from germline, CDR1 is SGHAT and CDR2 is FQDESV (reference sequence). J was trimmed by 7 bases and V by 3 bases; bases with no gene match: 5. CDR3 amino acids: CASSFKGAAGYTF. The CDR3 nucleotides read TGTGCCAGCAGCTTTAAGGGGGCGGCTGGCTACACCTTC.

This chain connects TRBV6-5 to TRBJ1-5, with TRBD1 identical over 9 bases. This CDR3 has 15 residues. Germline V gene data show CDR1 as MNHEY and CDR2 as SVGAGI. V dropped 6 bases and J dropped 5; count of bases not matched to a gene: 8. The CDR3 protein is CASSPSTGGDQPQHF. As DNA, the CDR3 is TGTGCCAGCAGCCCCTCGACAGGGGGGGATCAGCCCCAGCATTTT.